This TCR beta chain is from a study of memory CD4+ T cells and cytomegalovirus serostatus. Study outcomes and limitations: CD4+ memory repertoires contained about two fifths of the roughly 160 reported CMV TCRbeta sequences.

The sort gate was single viable CD3+CD4+CD8-CD45RO+ cells for memory CD4+ T cells. Trimming took 7 bases from V and 4 from J, leaving 17 bases between them. Germline CDR1 is MNHNS and CDR2 is SASEGT. The CDR3 contains 15 residues. Comment on this clone: Its antigen is not identified.

Data came from immunoSEQ multiplex PCR; TCRdb stores just in-frame clones and leaves some out. The sample yields about 75,000 clones, under 80% seen once. The specimen sequenced was memory CD4+ T cells from blood. The source of this sequence is an adult in good health and CMV-seropositive. V gene TRBV6-1 combines with J gene TRBJ1-3; D perhaps matches TRBD1 (5 bases). CDR3 sequence (DNA): TGTGCCAGCAACGTCGGGACTCCCCGGGGAAACACCATATATTTT. Residues: CASNVGTPRGNTIYF.